The 8 T cell receptor beta chains listed next were all sequenced from one sample in a study of cytomegalovirus exposure and HLA in healthy donors. With 60 Vbeta and 13 Jbeta primers, the PCR was carried out. Assay: immunoSEQ multiplex PCR; the TCRdb copy retains only in-frame clones and omits some. This table holds about 140,000 clones, about 80% found once. Sequencing input: PBMCs. All receptors derive from a man aged 30-40 years in good health and CMV-seronegative.

The rearrangement links TRBV6-1 to TRBJ2-1; 14 bases agree with TRBD2. V dropped 3 bases and J dropped 4; count of bases not matched to a gene: 8. Germline V CDR1 and CDR2: MNHNS, SASEGT. The CDR3 is made up of 18 amino acids. The CDR3: CASSDRLAGGGRYNEQFF. The DNA of the CDR3 is TGTGCCAGCAGTGATCGACTAGCGGGAGGGGGAAGATACAATGAGCAGTTCTTC.

This chain uses TRBV19 with TRBJ2-3; TRBD2 is a possible D gene (6 bases). CDR3 length: 15 amino acids. V lost 4 bases to trimming and J lost 0 bases, with 11 bases between them. Germline V gene data show CDR1 as LNHDA and CDR2 as SQIVND (reference sequence). The chain's CDR3 is CASSKGGGSTDTQYF. DNA for the CDR3: TGTGCCAGTAGTAAGGGTGGGGGGAGCACAGATACGCAGTATTTT.

V and J are TRBV5-6 and TRBJ2-5; D is uncertain. The J call could be wrong; TRBJ2-7 is a better fit for the DNA end. The CDR3 contains 13 residues. Germline V gene data show CDR1 as SGHDT and CDR2 as YYEEEE. CDR3 amino acids: CASSLGRSYEQYF. For the CDR3, the DNA is TGTGCCAGCAGCCTGGGTCGTTCCTACGAGCAGTACTTC.

V usage is TRBV7-9 and J usage is TRBJ1-2; 7 positions agree with TRBD1. This CDR3 is 13 amino acids long. Germline-derived CDR1 and CDR2 are SEHNR and FQNEAQ (reference sequence). J lost 4 bases, V lost 2 bases, and 1 base had no gene match. The CDR3 DNA reads as TGTGCCAGCAGCTTAACAGGGGCCTATGGCTACACCTTC. Translated: CASSLTGAYGYTF.

V usage is TRBV6-6 and J usage is TRBJ1-2, with D perhaps matching TRBD1 (5 bases). V lost 1 base, J lost 6 bases, and 9 bases lay in between. There are 13 residues in the CDR3. Germline V gene sequence: CDR1 MNHNY, CDR2 SVGAGI (reference sequence). The CDR3 sequence is CASSYWQGDGYTF. CDR3 nucleotide sequence: TGTGCCAGCAGTTACTGGCAAGGGGATGGCTACACCTTC.

This clone showed up just once. The CDR3 nucleotides are TGTGCCAGCAGCGTAGTGGCGGGAGTTGAGCAGTTCTTC. This encodes CASSVVAGVEQFF. This rearrangement joins TRBV9 to TRBJ2-1, with 7 bases that match TRBD2. With 0 bases clipped from V and 9 bases from J, the junction kept 3 bases outside the gene matches. Germline loops: CDR1 SGDLS, CDR2 YYNGEE. This CDR3 contains 13 residues.

The chain links TRBV27 to TRBJ1-1, with 7 bases identical to TRBD1. Germline values: CDR1 MNHEY, CDR2 SMNVEV (reference sequence). This CDR3 comprises 15 residues. The V gene end was trimmed by 0 bases and the J gene end by 5 bases; junction bases not matched to a gene: 6. The CDR3 nucleotides read TGTGCCAGCAGTTTATCGCCCACAGGGGCAACTGAAGCTTTCTTT. It translates to CASSLSPTGATEAFF.

This chain links TRBV12-5 with TRBJ2-2; D call uncertain. The CDR3 loop spans 15 amino acids. CDR1 LGHNT and CDR2 FRNRAP come from the germline V gene. Trimming removed 0 bases from V and 3 bases from J, with 8 bases in between. Here the CDR3 reads CASGLVGSDTGELFF. CDR3 sequence (DNA): TGTGCTAGTGGTTTGGTGGGCTCTGACACCGGGGAGCTGTTTTTT.